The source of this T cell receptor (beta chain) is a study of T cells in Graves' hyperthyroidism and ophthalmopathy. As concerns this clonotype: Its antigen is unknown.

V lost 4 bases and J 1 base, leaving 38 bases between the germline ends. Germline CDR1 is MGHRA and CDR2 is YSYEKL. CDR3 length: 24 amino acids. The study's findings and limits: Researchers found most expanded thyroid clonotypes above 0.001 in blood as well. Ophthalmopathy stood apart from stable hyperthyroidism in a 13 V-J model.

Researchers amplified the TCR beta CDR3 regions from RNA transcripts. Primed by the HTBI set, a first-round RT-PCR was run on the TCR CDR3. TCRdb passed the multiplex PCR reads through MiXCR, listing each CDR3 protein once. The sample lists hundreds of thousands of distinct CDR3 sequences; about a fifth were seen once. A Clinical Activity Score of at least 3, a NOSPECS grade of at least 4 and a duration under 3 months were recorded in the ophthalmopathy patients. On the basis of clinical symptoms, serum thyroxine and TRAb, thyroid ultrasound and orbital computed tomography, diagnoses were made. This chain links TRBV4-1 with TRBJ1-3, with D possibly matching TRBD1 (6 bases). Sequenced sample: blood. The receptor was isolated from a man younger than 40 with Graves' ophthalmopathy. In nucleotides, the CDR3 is TGCGCCAGCAGCCCACTCTACGGACGGGTCCTTCTGGGGAGGGGACAAGAATCTGGAAACACCATATATTTT. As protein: CASSPLYGRVLLGRGQESGNTIYF.